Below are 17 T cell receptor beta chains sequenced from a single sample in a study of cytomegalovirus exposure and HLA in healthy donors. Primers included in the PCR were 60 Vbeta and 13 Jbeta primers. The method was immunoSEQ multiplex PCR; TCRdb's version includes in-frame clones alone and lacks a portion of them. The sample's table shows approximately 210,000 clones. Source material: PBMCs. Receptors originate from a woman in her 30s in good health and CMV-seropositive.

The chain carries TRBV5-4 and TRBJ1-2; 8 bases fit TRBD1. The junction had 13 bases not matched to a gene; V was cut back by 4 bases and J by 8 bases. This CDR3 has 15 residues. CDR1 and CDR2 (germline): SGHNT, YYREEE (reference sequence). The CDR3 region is CASSPDRVGLQGYTF. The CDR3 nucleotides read TGTGCCAGCAGCCCGGACAGGGTTGGATTACAAGGCTACACCTTC.

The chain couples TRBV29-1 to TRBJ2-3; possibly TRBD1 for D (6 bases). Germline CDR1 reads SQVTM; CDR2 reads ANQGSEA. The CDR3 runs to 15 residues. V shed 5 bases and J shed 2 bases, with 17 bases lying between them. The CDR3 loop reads CSVRDTFSPTDTQYF. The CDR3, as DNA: TGCAGCGTTCGGGACACCTTTTCCCCCACAGATACGCAGTATTTT.

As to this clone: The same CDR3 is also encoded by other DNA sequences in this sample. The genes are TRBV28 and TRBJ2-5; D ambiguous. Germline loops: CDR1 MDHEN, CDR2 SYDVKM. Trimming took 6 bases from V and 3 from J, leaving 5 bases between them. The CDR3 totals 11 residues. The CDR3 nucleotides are TGTGCCAGCAGCCTCGAAGAGACCCAGTACTTC. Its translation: CASSLEETQYF.

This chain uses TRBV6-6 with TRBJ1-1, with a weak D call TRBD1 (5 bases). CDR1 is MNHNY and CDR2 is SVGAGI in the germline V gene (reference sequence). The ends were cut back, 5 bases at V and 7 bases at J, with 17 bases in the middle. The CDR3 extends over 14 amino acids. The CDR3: CASSLRGGEGEAFF. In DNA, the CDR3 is TGTGCCAGCAGTCTCCGCGGGGGGGAGGGTGAAGCTTTCTTT.

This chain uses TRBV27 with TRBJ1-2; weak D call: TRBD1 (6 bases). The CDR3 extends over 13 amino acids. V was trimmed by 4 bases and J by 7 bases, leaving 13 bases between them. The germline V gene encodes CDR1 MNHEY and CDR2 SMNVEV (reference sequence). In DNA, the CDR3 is TGTGCCAGCAGTTCAAACAACAGGGCTGGCTACACCTTC. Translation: CASSSNNRAGYTF.

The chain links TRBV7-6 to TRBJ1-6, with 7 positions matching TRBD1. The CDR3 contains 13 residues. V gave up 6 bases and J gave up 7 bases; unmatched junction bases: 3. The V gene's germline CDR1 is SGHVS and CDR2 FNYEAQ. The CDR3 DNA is TGTGCCAGCAGGACAGGGTACAATTCACCCCTCCACTTT. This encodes CASRTGYNSPLHF.

CDR3 protein: CSGGGEGTEAFF. The CDR3 DNA sequence: TGCAGCGGGGGCGGGGAGGGCACTGAAGCTTTCTTT. V gene TRBV29-1 combines with J gene TRBJ1-1; a possible D gene is TRBD1 (5 bases). The V and J ends lost 7 bases and 4 bases respectively, with 13 bases between them. The CDR3 runs to 12 residues. CDR1 is SQVTM, CDR2 ANQGSEA, per germline.

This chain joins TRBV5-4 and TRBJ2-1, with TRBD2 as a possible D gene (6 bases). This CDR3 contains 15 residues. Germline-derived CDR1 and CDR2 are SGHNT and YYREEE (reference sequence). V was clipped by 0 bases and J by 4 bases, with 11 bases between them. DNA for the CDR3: TGTGCCAGCAGCTTGGAGCTAGCGCCTTACAATGAGCAGTTCTTC. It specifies CASSLELAPYNEQFF.

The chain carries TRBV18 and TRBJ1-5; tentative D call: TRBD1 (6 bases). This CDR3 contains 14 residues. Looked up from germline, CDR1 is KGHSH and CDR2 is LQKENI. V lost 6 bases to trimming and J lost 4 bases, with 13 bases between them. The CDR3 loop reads CASSGKDSNQPQHF. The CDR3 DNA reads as TGTGCCAGCTCGGGCAAGGACAGTAATCAGCCCCAGCATTTT.

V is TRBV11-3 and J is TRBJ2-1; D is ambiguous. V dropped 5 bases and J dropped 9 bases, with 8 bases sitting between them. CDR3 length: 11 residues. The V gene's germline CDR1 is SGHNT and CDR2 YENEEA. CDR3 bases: TGTGCCAGCAGCCGAAACGGTGAGCAGTTCTTC. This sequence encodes CASSRNGEQFF.

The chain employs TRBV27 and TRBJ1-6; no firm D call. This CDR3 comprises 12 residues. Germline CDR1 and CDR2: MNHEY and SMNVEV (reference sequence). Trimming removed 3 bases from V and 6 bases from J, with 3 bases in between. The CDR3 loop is CASSFINSPLHF. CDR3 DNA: TGTGCCAGCAGTTTCATTAATTCACCCCTCCACTTT.

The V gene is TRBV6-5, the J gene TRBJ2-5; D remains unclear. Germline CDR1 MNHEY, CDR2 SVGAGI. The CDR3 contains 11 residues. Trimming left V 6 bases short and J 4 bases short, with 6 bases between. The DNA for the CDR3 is TGTGCCAGCAGGAACGGAGAGACCCAGTACTTC. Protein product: CASRNGETQYF.

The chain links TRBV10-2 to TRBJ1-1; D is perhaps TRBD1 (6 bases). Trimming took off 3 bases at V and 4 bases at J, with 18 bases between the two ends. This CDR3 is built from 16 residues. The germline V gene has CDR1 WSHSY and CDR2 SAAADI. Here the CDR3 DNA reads TGCGCCAGCAGTGACAGGGTTAGTGGGGGCCGCACTGAAGCTTTCTTT. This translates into CASSDRVSGGRTEAFF.

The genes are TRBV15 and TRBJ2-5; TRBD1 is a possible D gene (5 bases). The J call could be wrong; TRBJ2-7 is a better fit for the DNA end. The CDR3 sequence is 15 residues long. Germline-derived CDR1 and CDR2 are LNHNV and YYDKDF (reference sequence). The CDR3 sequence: CATSRDLQGTYEQYF. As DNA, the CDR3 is TGTGCCACCAGCAGAGATCTCCAGGGAACCTACGAGCAGTACTTC.

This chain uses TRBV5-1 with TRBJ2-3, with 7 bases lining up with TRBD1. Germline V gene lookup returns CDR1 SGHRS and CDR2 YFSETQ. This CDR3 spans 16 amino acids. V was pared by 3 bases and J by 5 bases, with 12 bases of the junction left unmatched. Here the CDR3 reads CASSSKQGQRGDTQYF. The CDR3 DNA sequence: TGCGCCAGCAGCTCCAAACAGGGGCAGCGAGGAGATACGCAGTATTTT.

CDR3 residues: CASSTPGLAGGSSYNEQFF. CDR3 in DNA: TGTGCCAGCAGCACCCCGGGACTAGCGGGGGGGAGCTCCTACAATGAGCAGTTCTTC. The V gene is TRBV5-4, the J gene TRBJ2-1; 16 bases fit TRBD2. Germline V gene data show CDR1 as SGHNT and CDR2 as YYREEE (reference sequence). The CDR3 is 19 amino acids. The junction had 7 bases not matched to a gene; V was cut back by 4 bases and J by 0 bases.

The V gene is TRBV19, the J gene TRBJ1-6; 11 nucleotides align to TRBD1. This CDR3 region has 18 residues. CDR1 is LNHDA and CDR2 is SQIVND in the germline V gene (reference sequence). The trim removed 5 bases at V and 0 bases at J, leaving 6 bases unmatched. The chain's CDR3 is CASSLRDRGSSYNSPLHF. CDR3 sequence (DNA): TGTGCCAGTAGTCTCCGGGACAGGGGGTCCTCCTATAATTCACCCCTCCACTTT.